This T cell receptor beta chain was observed in a study of radiotherapy plus CTLA-4 blockade in lung cancer. In the study overall: Objective response was observed in roughly a sixth of patients, and disease control in around 31%. Whole-study findings and limits: Strongest reported response predictors: early blood clone changes and post-radiation interferon-beta.

CDR1 is SGHTA and CDR2 is FQGTGA in the germline V gene. Trimming at V came to 1 base and at J to 5 bases, leaving 2 bases not matched to a gene. The CDR3 consists of 13 residues. Libraries were prepared by immunoSEQ multiplex PCR; TCRdb keeps only in-frame clonotypes and omits some of them. The sample has roughly 76,000 clones, roughly 70% seen once. As regards this clone: Its target is unknown.

The sequencing used peripheral blood, collected from a patient treated with radiotherapy plus ipilimumab. The genes are TRBV7-3 and TRBJ2-7, with 7 bases aligning to TRBD1. The TCR was taken from a human donor with non-small cell lung cancer whose response to radiotherapy plus ipilimumab could not be evaluated. DNA for the CDR3: TGTGCCAGCAGCTTAATTCAGGGGGACGAGCAGTACTTC. This codes for CASSLIQGDEQYF.